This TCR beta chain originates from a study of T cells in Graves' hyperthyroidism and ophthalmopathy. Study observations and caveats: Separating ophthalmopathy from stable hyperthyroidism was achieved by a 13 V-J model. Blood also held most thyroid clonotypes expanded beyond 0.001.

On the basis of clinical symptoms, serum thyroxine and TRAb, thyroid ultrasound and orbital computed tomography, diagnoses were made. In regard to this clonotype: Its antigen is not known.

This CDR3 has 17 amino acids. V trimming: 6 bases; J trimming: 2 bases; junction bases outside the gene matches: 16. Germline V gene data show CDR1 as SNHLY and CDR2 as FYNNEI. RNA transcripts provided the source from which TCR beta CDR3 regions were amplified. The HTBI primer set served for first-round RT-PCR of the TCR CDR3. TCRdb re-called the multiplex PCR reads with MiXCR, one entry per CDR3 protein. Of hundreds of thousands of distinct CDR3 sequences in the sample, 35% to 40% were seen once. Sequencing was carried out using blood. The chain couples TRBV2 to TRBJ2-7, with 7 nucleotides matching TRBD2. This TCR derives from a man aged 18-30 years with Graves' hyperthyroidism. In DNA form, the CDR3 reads TGTGCCAGCAGCTTAGATGGGGGGGGAAGGCGCCCCTACGAGCAGTACTTC. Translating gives CASSLDGGGRRPYEQYF. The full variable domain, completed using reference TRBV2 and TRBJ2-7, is EPEVTQTPSHQVTQMGQEVILRCVPISNHLYFYWYRQILGQKVEFLVSFYNNEISEKSEIFDDQFSVERPDGSNFTLKIRSTKLEDSAMYFCASSLDGGGRRPYEQYFGPGTRLTVT.